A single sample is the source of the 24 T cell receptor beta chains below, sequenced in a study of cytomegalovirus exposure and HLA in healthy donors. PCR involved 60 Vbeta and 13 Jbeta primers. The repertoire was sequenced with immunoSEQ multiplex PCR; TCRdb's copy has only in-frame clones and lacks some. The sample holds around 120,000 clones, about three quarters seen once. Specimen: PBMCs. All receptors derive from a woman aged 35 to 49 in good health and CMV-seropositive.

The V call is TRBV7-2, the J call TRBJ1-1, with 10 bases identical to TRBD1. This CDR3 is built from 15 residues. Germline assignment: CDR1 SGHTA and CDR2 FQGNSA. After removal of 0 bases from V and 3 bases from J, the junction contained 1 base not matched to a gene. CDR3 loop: CASSLADRGDTEAFF. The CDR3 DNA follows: TGTGCCAGCAGCTTAGCGGACAGGGGGGACACTGAAGCTTTCTTT.

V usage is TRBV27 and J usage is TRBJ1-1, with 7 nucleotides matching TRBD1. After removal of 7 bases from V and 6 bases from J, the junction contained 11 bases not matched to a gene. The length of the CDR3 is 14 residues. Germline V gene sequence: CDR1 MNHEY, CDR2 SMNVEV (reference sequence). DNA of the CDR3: TGTGCCAGCAACATAAACAGGGGATGGGCTGAAGCTTTCTTT. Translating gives CASNINRGWAEAFF.

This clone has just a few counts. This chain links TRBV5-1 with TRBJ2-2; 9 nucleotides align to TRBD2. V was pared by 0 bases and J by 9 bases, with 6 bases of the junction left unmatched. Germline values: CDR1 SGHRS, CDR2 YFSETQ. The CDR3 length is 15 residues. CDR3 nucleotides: TGCGCCAGCAGCTTGGGGCGGGAGGGCGTCCGGGAGCTGTTTTTT. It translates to CASSLGREGVRELFF.

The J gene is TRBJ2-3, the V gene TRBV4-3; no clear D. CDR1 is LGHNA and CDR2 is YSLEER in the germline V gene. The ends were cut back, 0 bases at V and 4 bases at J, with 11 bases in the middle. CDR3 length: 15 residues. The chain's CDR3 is CASSQDFATADTQYF. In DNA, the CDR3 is TGCGCCAGCAGCCAAGATTTTGCCACGGCAGATACGCAGTATTTT.

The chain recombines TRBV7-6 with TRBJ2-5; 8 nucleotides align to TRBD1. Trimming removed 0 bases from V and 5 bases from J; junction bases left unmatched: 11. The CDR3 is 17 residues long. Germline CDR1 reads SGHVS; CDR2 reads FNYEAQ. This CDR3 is CASSLAAAQGGLETQYF. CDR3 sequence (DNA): TGTGCCAGCAGCTTAGCCGCTGCACAGGGGGGATTGGAGACCCAGTACTTC. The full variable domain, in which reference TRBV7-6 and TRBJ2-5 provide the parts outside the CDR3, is GAGVSQSPRYKVTKRGQDVALRCDPISGHVSLYWYRQALGQGPEFLTYFNYEAQQDKSGLPNDRFSAERPEGSISTLTIQRTEQRDSAMYRCASSLAAAQGGLETQYFGPGTRLLVL.

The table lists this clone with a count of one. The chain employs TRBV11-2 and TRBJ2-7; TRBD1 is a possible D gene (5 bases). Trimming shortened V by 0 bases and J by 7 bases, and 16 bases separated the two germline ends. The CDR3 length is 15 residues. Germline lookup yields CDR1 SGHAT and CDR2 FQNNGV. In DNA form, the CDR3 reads TGTGCCAGCAGCTTAGACTCGGTGGGGCGAGAAGAGCAGTACTTC. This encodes CASSLDSVGREEQYF.

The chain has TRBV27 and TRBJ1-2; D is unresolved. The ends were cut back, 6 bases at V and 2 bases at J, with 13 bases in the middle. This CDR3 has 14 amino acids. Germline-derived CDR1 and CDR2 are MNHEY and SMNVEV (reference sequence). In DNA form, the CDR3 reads TGTGCCAGCAGAGGAGTCAGCTCGAACTATGGCTACACCTTC. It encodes CASRGVSSNYGYTF.

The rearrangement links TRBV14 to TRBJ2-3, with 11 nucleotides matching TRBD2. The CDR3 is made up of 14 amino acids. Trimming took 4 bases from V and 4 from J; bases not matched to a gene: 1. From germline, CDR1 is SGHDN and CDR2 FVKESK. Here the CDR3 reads CASSRSGRADTQYF. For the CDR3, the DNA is TGTGCCAGCAGCCGTAGCGGGAGGGCAGATACGCAGTATTTT.

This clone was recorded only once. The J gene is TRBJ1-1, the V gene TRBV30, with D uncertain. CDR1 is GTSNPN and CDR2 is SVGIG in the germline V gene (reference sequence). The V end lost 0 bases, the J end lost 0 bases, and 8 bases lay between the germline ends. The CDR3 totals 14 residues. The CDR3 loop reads CAWSVKLMNTEAFF. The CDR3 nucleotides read TGTGCCTGGAGTGTGAAGCTTATGAACACTGAAGCTTTCTTT.

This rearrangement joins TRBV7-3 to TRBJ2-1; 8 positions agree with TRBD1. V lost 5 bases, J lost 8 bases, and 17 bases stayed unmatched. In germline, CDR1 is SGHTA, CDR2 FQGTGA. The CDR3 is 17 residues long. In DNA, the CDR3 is TGTGCCAGCAGCCCGAGACCGACAGGGGCGAGGGTATATGAGCAGTTCTTC. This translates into CASSPRPTGARVYEQFF.

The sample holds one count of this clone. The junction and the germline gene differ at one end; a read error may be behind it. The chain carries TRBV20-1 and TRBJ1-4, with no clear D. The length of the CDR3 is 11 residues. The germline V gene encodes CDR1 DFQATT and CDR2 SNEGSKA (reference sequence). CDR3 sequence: CSARGDGNGIF. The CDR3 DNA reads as TGCAGTGCTAGAGGGGATGGGAACGGGATTTTT.

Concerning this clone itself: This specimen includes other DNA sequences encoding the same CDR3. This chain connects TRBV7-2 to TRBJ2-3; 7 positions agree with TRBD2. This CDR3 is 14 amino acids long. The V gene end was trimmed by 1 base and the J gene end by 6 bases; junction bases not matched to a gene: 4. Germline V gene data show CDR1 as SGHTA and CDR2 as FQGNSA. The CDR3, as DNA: TGTGCCAGCAGCTTAGGACTAGCCGCCGATACGCAGTATTTT. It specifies CASSLGLAADTQYF.

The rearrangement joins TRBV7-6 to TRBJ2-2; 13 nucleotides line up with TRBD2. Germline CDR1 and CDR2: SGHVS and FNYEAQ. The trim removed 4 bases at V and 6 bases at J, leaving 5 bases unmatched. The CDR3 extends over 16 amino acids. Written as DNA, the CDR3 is TGTGCCAGCAGCTCGAGACTAGCGGGAGGTTCCGGGGAGCTGTTTTTT. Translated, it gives CASSSRLAGGSGELFF.

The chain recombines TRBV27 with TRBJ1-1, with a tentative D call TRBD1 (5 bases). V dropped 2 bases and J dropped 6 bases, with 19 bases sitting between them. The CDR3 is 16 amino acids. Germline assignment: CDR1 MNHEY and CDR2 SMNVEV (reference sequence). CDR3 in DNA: TGTGCCAGCAGTTTAAAGTATCACGGGGGTAGGGCTGAAGCTTTCTTT. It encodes CASSLKYHGGRAEAFF.

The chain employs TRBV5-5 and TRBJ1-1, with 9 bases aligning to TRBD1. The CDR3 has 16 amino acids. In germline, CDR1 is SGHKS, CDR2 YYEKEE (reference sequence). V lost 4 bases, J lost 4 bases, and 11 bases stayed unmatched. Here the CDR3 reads CASSPGQGVWGTEAFF. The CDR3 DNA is TGTGCCAGCAGCCCGGGACAGGGCGTGTGGGGCACTGAAGCTTTCTTT.

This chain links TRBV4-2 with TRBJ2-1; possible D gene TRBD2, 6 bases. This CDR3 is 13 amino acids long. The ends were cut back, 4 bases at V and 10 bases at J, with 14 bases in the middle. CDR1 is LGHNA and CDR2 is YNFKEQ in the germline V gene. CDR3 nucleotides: TGTGCCAGCAGCCTTGTTCGGCTAGCGGAGCAGTTCTTC. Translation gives CASSLVRLAEQFF.

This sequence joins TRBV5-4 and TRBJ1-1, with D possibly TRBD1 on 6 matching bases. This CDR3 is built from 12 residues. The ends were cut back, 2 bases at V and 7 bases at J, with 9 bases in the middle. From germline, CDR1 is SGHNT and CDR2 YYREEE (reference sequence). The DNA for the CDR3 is TGTGCCAGCAGCTTTCAGGGGCGTGAAGCTTTCTTT. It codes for CASSFQGREAFF.

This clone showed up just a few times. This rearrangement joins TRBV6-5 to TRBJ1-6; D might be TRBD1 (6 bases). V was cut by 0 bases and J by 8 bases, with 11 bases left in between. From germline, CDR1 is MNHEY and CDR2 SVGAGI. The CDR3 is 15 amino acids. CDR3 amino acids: CASSYSAGDYSPLHF. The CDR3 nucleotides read TGTGCCAGCAGTTACTCGGCAGGGGATTATTCACCCCTCCACTTT.

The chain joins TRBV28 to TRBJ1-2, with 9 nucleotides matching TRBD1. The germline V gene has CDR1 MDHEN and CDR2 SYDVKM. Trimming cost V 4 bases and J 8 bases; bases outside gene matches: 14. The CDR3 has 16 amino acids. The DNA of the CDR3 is TGTGCCAGCAGTTCCTCCTTTGGGACAGGGTTGGGAGGCTACACCTTC. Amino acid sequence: CASSSSFGTGLGGYTF.

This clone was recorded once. The CDR3 nucleotides are TGTGCCAGCAGCCATAGCGGACTCCAGCTGGATACGCAGTATTTT. Its protein product is CASSHSGLQLDTQYF. The genes are TRBV7-2 and TRBJ2-3; perhaps TRBD2 as D (6 bases). CDR1 is SGHTA and CDR2 is FQGNSA in the germline V gene. This CDR3 has 15 amino acids. The germline V and J ends were trimmed by 5 bases and 6 bases, with 18 bases remaining between them. Full variable domain (rest looked up from reference TRBV7-2 and TRBJ2-3): GAGVSQSPSNKVTEKGKDVELRCDPISGHTALYWYRQSLGQGLEFLIYFQGNSAPDKSGLPSDRFSAERTGGSVSTLTIQRTQQEDSAVYLCASSHSGLQLDTQYFGPGTRLTVL.

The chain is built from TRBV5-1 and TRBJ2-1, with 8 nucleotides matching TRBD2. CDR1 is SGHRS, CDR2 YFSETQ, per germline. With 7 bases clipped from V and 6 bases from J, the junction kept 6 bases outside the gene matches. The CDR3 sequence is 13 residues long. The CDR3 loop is CASQPGGANEQFF. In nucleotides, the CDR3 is TGCGCCAGCCAACCGGGGGGGGCCAATGAGCAGTTCTTC.

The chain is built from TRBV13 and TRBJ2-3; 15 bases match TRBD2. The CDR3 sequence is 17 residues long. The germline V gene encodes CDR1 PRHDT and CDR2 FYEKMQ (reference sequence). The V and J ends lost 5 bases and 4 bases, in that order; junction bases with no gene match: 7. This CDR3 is CASSRWTSGREADTQYF. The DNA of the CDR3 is TGTGCCAGCAGCCGGTGGACTAGCGGGAGGGAGGCAGATACGCAGTATTTT.

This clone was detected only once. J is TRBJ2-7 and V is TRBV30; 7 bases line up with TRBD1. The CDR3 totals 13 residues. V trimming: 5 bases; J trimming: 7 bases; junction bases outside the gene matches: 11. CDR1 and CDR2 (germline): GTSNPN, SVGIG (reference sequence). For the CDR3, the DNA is TGTGCCTGGTCGACAGGGAACTTGGAGGAGCAGTACTTC. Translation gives CAWSTGNLEEQYF.

The CDR3 sequence: CASSLFSGGGDPDTQYF. The CDR3 bases are TGTGCCAGCAGCTTATTTTCGGGCGGGGGGGATCCAGATACGCAGTATTTT. This chain connects TRBV7-9 to TRBJ2-3; 9 bases map to TRBD2. The CDR3 is made up of 17 amino acids. In germline, CDR1 is SEHNR, CDR2 FQNEAQ (reference sequence). J gave up 4 bases and V 2 bases, and 10 bases lay outside the gene matches.